This record looks at one T cell receptor beta chain sequence and its context. Its antigen is currently unknown. The sample belongs to a study of blood T cells in healthy people across ages. Whole-study results and caveats: Among T cells, TCR beta diversity per million cells dropped roughly linearly as age rose.

Trimming took 6 bases from V and 0 from J, leaving 11 bases between them. CDR3 length: 14 residues. Germline V lookup: CDR1 MNHEY, CDR2 SVGEGT. A J-beta primer mix and a sample-barcoded 5' primer were used in a second PCR of roughly 7 to 12 cycles. TCRdb passed the 5' RACE reads through MiXCR, listing each CDR3 protein once. This sample yields approximately 800,000 distinct CDR3 sequences, of which more than 50% are seen a single time; approximately 24% belongs to the top ten. What was sequenced was blood. The sequence came from a man aged 40-55 years in good health. This chain joins TRBV6-2 or TRBV6-3 and TRBJ1-1; the D gene is possibly TRBD1 (6 bases). CDR3 DNA: TGTGCCAGCAGACCGTGGGACATGAACACTGAAGCTTTCTTT. The encoded protein is CASRPWDMNTEAFF.